This is a list of T cell receptor beta chains from one sample in a study of blood T cells in healthy people across ages. TCRdb re-called the 5' RACE reads with MiXCR, one entry per CDR3 protein. This table has fewer than 1 million distinct CDR3 sequences, roughly 44% appearing once. The sample comprised blood. The receptors here all came from a man aged 55 to 70 in good health. The CDR3 runs from the conserved cysteine through the conserved F or W. A D gene is named only where the DNA matches it firmly. Clone size is shown for a subset of rows, as once, few, many or a class of expanded clone.

d_gene	abundance	j_gene	v_gene	CDR3aa	CDR3nt
NA	NA	TRBJ1-6	TRBV6-6	CASSYLGGAAGNSPLHF	TGTGCCAGCAGTTACTTGGGAGGGGCCGCCGGCAATTCACCCCTCCACTTT
TRBD1	NA	TRBJ2-1	TRBV7-3	CASSFRQGKVDEQFF	TGTGCCAGCAGCTTCAGACAGGGGAAAGTAGATGAGCAGTTCTTC
NA	NA	TRBJ2-5	TRBV30	CAWIPGAQGTQYF	TGTGCCTGGATTCCAGGGGCACAAGGGACCCAGTACTTC
NA	NA	TRBJ1-6	TRBV20-1	CSASTRNEGSPLHF	TGCAGTGCTAGCACCCGGAATGAGGGTTCACCCCTCCACTTT
NA	NA	TRBJ1-4	TRBV4-3	CVSSQWGFGQNGEKLFF	TGCGTCAGCAGCCAGTGGGGGTTCGGACAGAACGGTGAAAAACTGTTTTTT
NA	few	TRBJ2-2	TRBV20-1	CSALDLSVGELFF	TGCAGTGCTTTGGACCTTAGCGTGGGGGAGCTGTTTTTT
TRBD1	NA	TRBJ2-3	TRBV12-3/TRBV12-4	CASRPGGQGFYTQYF	TGTGCCAGCAGGCCTGGAGGACAGGGGTTTTATACGCAGTATTTT
NA	NA	TRBJ2-5	TRBV24-1	CATSDPPQETQYF	TGTGCCACCAGTGATCCCCCGCAAGAGACCCAGTACTTC
TRBD1	many	TRBJ2-5	TRBV4-1	CASSRPGQQETQYF	TGCGCCAGCAGCCGACCGGGACAGCAAGAGACCCAGTACTTC
NA	NA	TRBJ2-6	TRBV4-1	CASSPPGRGPSGANVLTF	TGCGCCAGCAGCCCCCCCGGCAGGGGACCGTCTGGGGCCAACGTCCTGACTTTC
TRBD1	few	TRBJ1-4	TRBV9	CASSVDGTGSEKLFF	TGTGCCAGCAGCGTAGATGGGACAGGGTCTGAAAAACTGTTTTTT
NA	NA	TRBJ1-2	TRBV5-1	CASSLYRWWSRGGYTF	TGCGCCAGCAGCTTGTACCGATGGTGGAGCCGCGGGGGCTACACCTTC
TRBD1	NA	TRBJ1-2	TRBV12-3/TRBV12-4	CASIPTGTANGYTF	TGTGCCAGCATCCCTACCGGGACAGCGAATGGCTACACCTTC
TRBD2	NA	TRBJ2-5	TRBV20-1	CSAWGGAAGGHVNQETQYF	TGCAGTGCGTGGGGAGGAGCGGCGGGGGGCCACGTGAACCAAGAGACCCAGTACTTC
NA	NA	TRBJ2-5	TRBV10-3	CAISEASDWGTQYF	TGTGCCATCAGTGAGGCGAGTGACTGGGGGACCCAGTACTTC
NA	few	TRBJ2-5	TRBV7-9	CASSFGPSEQETQYF	TGTGCCAGCAGCTTTGGCCCGTCGGAACAAGAGACCCAGTACTTC
NA	NA	TRBJ2-1	TRBV4-1	CASSQDENNNEQFF	TGCGCCAGCAGCCAAGACGAAAACAACAATGAGCAGTTCTTC
NA	NA	TRBJ1-2	TRBV6-1	CASSELTVYGYTF	TGTGCCAGCAGCGAGTTGACAGTCTATGGCTACACCTTC
NA	NA	TRBJ2-1	TRBV25-1	CASSHLLGSPYNEQFF	TGTGCCAGCAGTCATCTATTAGGGTCGCCCTACAATGAGCAGTTCTTC
NA	NA	TRBJ2-1	TRBV5-1	CASSLVRTVRCNEQFF	TGTGCCAGCAGCTTGGTAAGGACGGTGCGATGCAATGAGCAGTTCTTC
NA	few	TRBJ2-7	TRBV15	CATSRDRDIKFYEQYF	TGTGCCACCAGCAGAGATCGCGACATCAAATTCTACGAGCAGTACTTC
NA	NA	TRBJ2-3	TRBV21-1	CASRDPTADTQYF	TGTGCCAGTCGGGACCCGACGGCAGATACGCAGTATTTT
NA	few	TRBJ2-7	TRBV6-1	CASRWIVSHEQYF	TGTGCCAGCAGATGGATTGTTAGCCACGAGCAGTACTTC
NA	NA	TRBJ1-2	TRBV18	CASSPPGPSYGYTF	TGTGCCAGCTCACCGCCGGGACCGAGCTATGGCTACACCTTC
NA	NA	TRBJ1-1	TRBV6-2/TRBV6-3	CASSYLSRNMNTEAFF	TGTGCCAGCAGTTATCTTTCGCGAAATATGAACACTGAAGCTTTCTTT
NA	few	TRBJ2-5	TRBV7-2	CASSLVQGIRYF	TGTGCCAGCAGCTTAGTCCAGGGGATACGGTACTTC
TRBD2	few	TRBJ2-1	TRBV9	CASSVGVASGGNEQFF	TGTGCCAGCAGCGTAGGAGTTGCTAGCGGGGGCAATGAGCAGTTCTTC
TRBD1	NA	TRBJ1-5	TRBV6-1	CASSRTGSGNQPQHF	TGTGCCAGCAGTAGGACAGGTTCAGGCAATCAGCCCCAGCATTTT
NA	NA	TRBJ1-1	TRBV4-1	CASSQDPGGGTEAFF	TGCGCCAGCAGCCAAGATCCGGGGGGCGGCACTGAAGCTTTCTTT
TRBD1	many	TRBJ1-2	TRBV12-3/TRBV12-4	CASSFKGALSYGYTF	TGTGCCAGCAGTTTTAAGGGGGCGCTCAGCTATGGCTACACCTTC
NA	NA	TRBJ2-2	TRBV6-6	CASSYSRGNTGELFF	TGTGCCAGCAGTTACTCCCGCGGGAACACCGGGGAGCTGTTTTTT
TRBD1	NA	TRBJ1-2	TRBV6-5	CASSPEGQDGYTF	TGTGCCAGCAGCCCGGAGGGACAGGATGGCTACACCTTC
TRBD2	NA	TRBJ2-3	TRBV20-1	CSARGLGSTDTQYF	TGCAGTGCCAGGGGACTAGGGAGCACAGATACGCAGTATTTT
TRBD1	NA	TRBJ1-1	TRBV7-9	CAGSLTGQGNTEAFF	TGTGCCGGCAGCTTGACGGGACAGGGAAACACTGAAGCTTTCTTT
TRBD2	NA	TRBJ2-3	TRBV11-2	CASSLGRARLAGPGTQYF	TGTGCCAGCAGCTTAGGGAGAGCAAGGCTAGCGGGGCCAGGTACGCAGTATTTT
TRBD2	NA	TRBJ2-1	TRBV20-1	CSATASGGADNEQFF	TGCAGTGCGACCGCCAGCGGGGGTGCCGACAATGAGCAGTTCTTC
NA	few	TRBJ2-3	TRBV20-1	CSARGTPLSTQYF	TGCAGTGCTAGAGGGACTCCACTAAGTACGCAGTATTTT
NA	NA	TRBJ2-7	TRBV20-1	CSASPGAREQYF	TGCAGTGCTTCGCCAGGAGCGAGGGAGCAGTACTTC
NA	few	TRBJ2-5	TRBV18	CASSPPGGKSKETQYF	TGTGCCAGCTCACCACCGGGGGGAAAGTCCAAGGAGACCCAGTACTTC
TRBD2	NA	TRBJ2-3	TRBV4-3	CASSQDLTRGGADTQYF	TGCGCCAGCAGCCAAGACCTAACGCGGGGGGGCGCAGATACGCAGTATTTT
NA	few	TRBJ1-6	TRBV4-3	CASSQGQSQSPLHF	TGCGCCAGCAGCCAAGGGCAGTCGCAGTCACCCCTCCACTTT
NA	few	TRBJ2-3	TRBV6-2/TRBV6-3	CASSYPVQRPVDTQYF	TGTGCCAGCAGTTACCCCGTACAACGACCCGTGGATACGCAGTATTTT
NA	NA	TRBJ1-1	TRBV4-1	CASSQKKNTEAFF	TGCGCCAGCAGCCAAAAGAAGAACACTGAAGCTTTCTTT
NA	few	TRBJ2-1	TRBV5-1	CASSRTDGDNEQFF	TGCGCCAGCAGCAGAACGGACGGGGATAATGAGCAGTTCTTC
TRBD1	NA	TRBJ2-1	TRBV29-1	CSVEGQLRSDEQFF	TGCAGCGTAGAGGGACAGCTGAGGAGCGATGAGCAGTTCTTC
NA	NA	TRBJ2-2	TRBV6-4	CASSEFITGELFF	TGTGCCAGCAGCGAGTTCATCACCGGGGAGCTGTTTTTT
TRBD1	NA	TRBJ2-1	TRBV28	CASSPPWTGASGFF	TGTGCCAGCAGCCCTCCGTGGACAGGGGCTTCAGGGTTCTTC
NA	few	TRBJ1-1	TRBV6-5	CASSWTSQNTEAFF	TGTGCCAGCAGTTGGACTTCCCAGAACACTGAAGCTTTCTTT
NA	NA	TRBJ2-3	TRBV3-1	CASSQGEAATDTQYF	TGTGCCAGCAGCCAAGGGGAAGCGGCCACAGATACGCAGTATTTT
TRBD2	few	TRBJ2-5	TRBV4-3	CASSQDSGGETQYF	TGCGCCAGCAGCCAAGATAGCGGGGGTGAGACCCAGTACTTC
NA	NA	TRBJ1-5	TRBV5-1	CASSLSPGSNQPQHF	TGTGCCAGCAGCTTAAGCCCAGGGTCAAATCAGCCCCAGCATTTT